This TCR beta chain was recorded in a study of T cells in Graves' hyperthyroidism and ophthalmopathy. TCR beta CDR3 regions were amplified from RNA transcripts. First-round RT-PCR of the TCR CDR3 relied on the HTBI primer set. TCRdb redid the calling of the multiplex PCR reads with MiXCR, one entry per CDR3 protein. The sample has some 380,000 distinct CDR3 sequences, about 13% seen once; the top ten hold roughly 20%. V lost 6 bases, J lost 8 bases, and 17 bases lay in between. Looked up from germline, CDR1 is MNHNS and CDR2 is SASEGT. CDR3 length: 14 residues. Participants, patients aged 18 to 65, had newly diagnosed hyperthyroidism with a duration under 2 months.

Sequenced: blood. The clonotype was recovered from a man under 40 with Graves' hyperthyroidism that later progressed to Graves' ophthalmopathy. The chain employs TRBV6-1 and TRBJ1-5, with a possible D match to TRBD1 (6 bases). The CDR3 nucleotides are TGTGCCAGCAGCGTCGGGGGGGGCACGGAGCCCCAGCATTTT. Amino acids: CASSVGGGTEPQHF.